This T cell receptor (beta chain) was sequenced for a study of cytomegalovirus exposure and HLA in healthy donors. The CDR3 length is 12 residues. Germline V gene sequence: CDR1 ENHRY, CDR2 SYGVKD. The V and J ends lost 8 bases and 2 bases respectively, with 9 bases between them. The PCR was carried out with 60 Vbeta primers and 13 Jbeta primers. Profiled with immunoSEQ multiplex PCR; TCRdb holds only in-frame clones, not every one. The repertoire has over 150,000 clones, 77% of them found once; the top ten carry 1.4%. The gene calls are TRBV10-3 and TRBJ2-5, with D maybe TRBD1 (5 bases). The material sequenced was PBMCs. The origin of this receptor is a woman aged 25 to 45 in good health and CMV-seropositive. CDR3 DNA: TGTGCCATCTCAGGGCTACAAGAGACCCAGTACTTC. As protein: CAISGLQETQYF.